This record looks at one TCR beta chain sequence and its context. Its antigen is unknown. Carried by the TCR beta cDNA libraries were unique molecular identifiers. TCRdb re-called the PCR reads through MiXCR, storing one row per CDR3 protein. The sample shows hundreds of thousands of distinct CDR3 sequences, 39% of them seen only once. The V segment lost 1 base and the J segment 0 bases; nucleotides outside the gene matches: 10. The CDR3 covers 18 residues. In germline, CDR1 is SGDLS, CDR2 YYNGEE. This record comes from a study of post-analysis software for immune sequencing data. Study-level results: Roughly five TRBV segments were significantly more frequent in patients than in controls. TRBV5-6, TRBV5-1 and TRBV20-1 were among these segments.

This TCR came from a girl aged 2 to 10 with multiple sclerosis. Sequenced: blood. V and J are TRBV9 and TRBJ2-1; TRBD2 aligns across 7 bases. Written as DNA, the CDR3 is TGTGCCAGCAGCGTAAATTCAGCTAGCGGATACTCCTACAATGAGCAGTTCTTC. This encodes CASSVNSASGYSYNEQFF.